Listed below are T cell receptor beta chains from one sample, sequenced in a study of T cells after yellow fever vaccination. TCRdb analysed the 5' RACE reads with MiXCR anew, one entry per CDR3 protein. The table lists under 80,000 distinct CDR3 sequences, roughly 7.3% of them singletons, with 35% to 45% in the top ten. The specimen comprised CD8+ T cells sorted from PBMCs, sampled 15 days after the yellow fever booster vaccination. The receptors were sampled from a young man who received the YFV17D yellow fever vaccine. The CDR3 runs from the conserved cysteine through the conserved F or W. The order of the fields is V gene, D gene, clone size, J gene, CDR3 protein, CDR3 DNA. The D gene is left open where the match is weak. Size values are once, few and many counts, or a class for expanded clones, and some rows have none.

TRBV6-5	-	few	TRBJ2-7	CASSYSDKGENPHYEQYF	TGTGCCAGCAGTTACTCGGATAAAGGGGAGAACCCCCACTACGAGCAGTACTTC
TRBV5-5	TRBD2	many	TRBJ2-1	CASSLGLAGVIEQFF	TGTGCCAGCAGCTTGGGTCTAGCGGGAGTGATTGAGCAGTTCTTC
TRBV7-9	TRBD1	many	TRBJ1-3	CASSPGTGGSGNTIYF	TGTGCCAGCAGCCCCGGGACAGGGGGCTCTGGAAACACCATATATTTT
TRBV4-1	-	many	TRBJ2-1	CASSPSGLYNEQFF	TGCGCCAGCAGCCCCTCCGGACTTTACAATGAGCAGTTCTTC
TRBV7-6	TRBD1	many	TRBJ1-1	CASSPRQGINTEAFF	TGTGCCAGCAGCCCCCGACAGGGCATTAACACTGAAGCTTTCTTT
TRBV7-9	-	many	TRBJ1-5	CASSLQDQPQHF	TGTGCCAGCAGCTTACAAGATCAGCCCCAGCATTTT
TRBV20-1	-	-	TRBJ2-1	CSARAPVYNVQFF	TGCAGTGCTAGAGCCCCGGTATACAATGTGCAGTTCTTC
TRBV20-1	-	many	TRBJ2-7	CSARTRDYEQYF	TGCAGTGCTAGAACCAGGGACTACGAGCAGTACTTC
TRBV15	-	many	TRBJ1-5	CATSGDREFGQPQHF	TGTGCCACCAGCGGCGATAGGGAGTTTGGTCAGCCCCAGCATTTT
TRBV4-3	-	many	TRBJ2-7	CASTGNVAGPYEQYF	TGCGCCAGCACGGGGAACGTCGCGGGACCCTACGAGCAGTACTTC
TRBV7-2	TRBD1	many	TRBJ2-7	CASSHGQGVYEQYF	TGTGCCAGCAGCCACGGACAGGGAGTCTACGAGCAGTACTTC
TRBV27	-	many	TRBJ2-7	CASSLRGPSSYEQYF	TGTGCCAGCAGTTTGCGGGGGCCGAGCTCCTACGAGCAGTACTTC
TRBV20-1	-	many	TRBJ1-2	CSARDPGVYGYTF	TGCAGTGCTAGAGATCCGGGCGTCTATGGCTACACCTTC
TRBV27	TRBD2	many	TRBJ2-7	CASSWSGGTYEQYF	TGTGCCAGCAGTTGGAGCGGGGGAACCTACGAGCAGTACTTC
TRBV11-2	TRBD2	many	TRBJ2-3	CASSFLLRRDYTDTQYF	TGTGCCAGCAGCTTCCTGCTTCGGCGGGACTACACAGATACGCAGTATTTT
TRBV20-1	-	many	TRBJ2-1	CSARTLGSSSYNEQFF	TGCAGTGCCAGGACCTTGGGCTCCAGCTCCTACAATGAGCAGTTCTTC
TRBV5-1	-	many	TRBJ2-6	CASSLTQQGLSGANVLTF	TGCGCCAGCAGCTTAACCCAACAGGGATTGAGTGGGGCCAACGTCCTGACTTTC
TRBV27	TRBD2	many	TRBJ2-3	CASSLMPPGLGTDTQYF	TGTGCCAGCAGTTTAATGCCCCCGGGACTAGGGACAGATACGCAGTATTTT
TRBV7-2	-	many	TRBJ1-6	CASSLVHSYNSPLHF	TGTGCCAGCAGCTTAGTGCACAGCTATAATTCACCCCTCCACTTT
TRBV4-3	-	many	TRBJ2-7	CASSQDQGSSYEQYF	TGCGCCAGCAGCCAAGATCAAGGCTCTTCCTACGAGCAGTACTTC
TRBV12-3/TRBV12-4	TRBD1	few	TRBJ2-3	CASSFQLGTGGTDTQYF	TGTGCCAGCAGTTTCCAACTCGGGACAGGGGGCACAGATACGCAGTATTTT
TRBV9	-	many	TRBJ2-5	CASSAQGLAGRGETQYF	TGTGCCAGCAGCGCCCAAGGACTTGCGGGGCGCGGGGAGACCCAGTACTTC
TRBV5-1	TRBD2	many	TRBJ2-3	CASSLVGEGDTQYF	TGCGCCAGCAGCTTGGTCGGGGAGGGAGATACGCAGTATTTT
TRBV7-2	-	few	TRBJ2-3	CATQALWENTQYF	TGTGCCACCCAAGCCCTCTGGGAGAATACGCAGTATTTT
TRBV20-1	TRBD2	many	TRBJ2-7	CSASGITSYEQYF	TGCAGCGCTAGCGGGATAACCTCCTACGAGCAGTACTTC
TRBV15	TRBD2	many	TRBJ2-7	CATSSQPGLAGENEQYF	TGTGCCACCAGCAGTCAACCGGGACTAGCGGGGGAAAACGAGCAGTACTTC
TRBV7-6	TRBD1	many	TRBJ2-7	CASSVNRGPEQYF	TGTGCCAGCAGCGTTAACAGGGGGCCAGAGCAGTACTTC
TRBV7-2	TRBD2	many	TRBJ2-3	CASSFVAGGSTDTQYF	TGTGCCAGCAGCTTTGTAGCGGGAGGCAGCACAGATACGCAGTATTTT
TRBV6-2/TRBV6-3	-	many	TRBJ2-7	CASSYPHDEQYF	TGTGCCAGCAGTTATCCCCACGACGAGCAGTACTTC
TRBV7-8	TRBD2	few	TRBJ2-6	CASSMVREGLSGANVLTF	TGTGCCAGCAGTATGGTACGGGAGGGCCTGTCTGGGGCCAACGTCCTGACTTTC
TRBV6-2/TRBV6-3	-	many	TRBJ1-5	CASSTGLSQPQHF	TGTGCCAGCAGTACGGGCCTCAGTCAGCCCCAGCATTTT
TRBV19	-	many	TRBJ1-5	CASSSFLGPEEPQHF	TGTGCCAGTAGTTCCTTCTTGGGGCCCGAGGAGCCCCAGCATTTT
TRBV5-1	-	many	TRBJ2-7	CASSFPGTHNEQYF	TGCGCCAGCAGCTTCCCCGGGACCCACAACGAGCAGTACTTC
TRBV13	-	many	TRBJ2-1	CASSLAVLGEQFF	TGTGCCAGCAGCTTAGCTGTACTTGGGGAGCAGTTCTTC
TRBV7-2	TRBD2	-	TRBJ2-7	CVSSESGTSAYEQYF	TGTGTCAGCAGCGAGTCCGGGACTAGCGCCTACGAGCAGTACTTC
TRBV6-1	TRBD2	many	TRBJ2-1	CASSDWGLAGGNEQFF	TGTGCCAGCAGTGACTGGGGACTAGCGGGGGGCAATGAGCAGTTCTTC
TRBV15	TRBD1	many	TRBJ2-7	CATSITIGGQGYEQYF	TGTGCCACCAGCATCACAATAGGGGGACAGGGCTACGAGCAGTACTTC
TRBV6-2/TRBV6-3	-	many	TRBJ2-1	CASSYSLSGVLNEQFF	TGTGCCAGCAGTTACTCGCTTTCCGGGGTACTCAATGAGCAGTTCTTC
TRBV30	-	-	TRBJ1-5	CAWGADGSNQPQHF	TGTGCCTGGGGAGCGGACGGTAGCAATCAGCCCCAGCATTTT
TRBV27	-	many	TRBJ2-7	CASSDITDNSYEQYF	TGTGCCAGCAGCGACATAACGGACAACTCCTACGAGCAGTACTTC
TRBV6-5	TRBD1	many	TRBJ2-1	CASSYSPGQGVFF	TGTGCCAGCAGTTATTCCCCCGGCCAGGGGGTATTCTTC
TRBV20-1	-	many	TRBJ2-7	CSARDTRYLSYEQYF	TGCAGTGCTAGAGATACTCGGTATCTCTCCTACGAGCAGTACTTC
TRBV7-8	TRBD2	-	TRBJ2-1	CASSSPDLAGAYNEQFF	TGTGCCAGCAGCTCCCCCGATCTAGCGGGAGCCTACAATGAGCAGTTCTTC
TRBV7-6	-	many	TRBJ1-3	CASSLPGNTIYF	TGTGCCAGCAGCTTACCGGGAAACACCATATATTTT
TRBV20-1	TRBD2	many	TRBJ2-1	CSASSTSGRTNEQFF	TGCAGTGCTAGTAGTACTAGCGGGAGGACGAATGAGCAGTTCTTC
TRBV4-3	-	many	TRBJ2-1	CASSQVQNEQFF	TGCGCCAGCAGCCAAGTACAAAATGAGCAGTTCTTC
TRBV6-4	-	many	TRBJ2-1	CASSDSAASSYNEQFF	TGTGCCAGCAGTGACTCGGCTGCTAGCTCCTACAATGAGCAGTTCTTC
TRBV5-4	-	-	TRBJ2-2	CASSGTGNTGELFF	TGTGCCAGCAGCGGAACAGGGAACACCGGGGAGCTGTTTTTT
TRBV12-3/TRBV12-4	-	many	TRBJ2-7	CASTLGGSYEQYF	TGTGCCAGCACCCTCGGTGGGTCCTACGAGCAGTACTTC
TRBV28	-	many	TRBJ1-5	CASSSEGFVNNQPQHF	TGTGCCAGCAGTTCTGAAGGGTTCGTCAACAATCAGCCCCAGCATTTT
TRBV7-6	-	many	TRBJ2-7	CASSFGGGSSYEQYF	TGTGCCAGCAGCTTCGGTGGAGGGAGCTCCTACGAGCAGTACTTC
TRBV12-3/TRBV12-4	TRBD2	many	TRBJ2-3	CASRTGTSGTNTQYF	TGTGCCAGCAGAACCGGGACTAGCGGGACGAATACGCAGTATTTT
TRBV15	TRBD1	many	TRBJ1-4	CATSRRGQVPELFF	TGTGCCACCAGCCGTCGGGGACAGGTCCCGGAACTGTTTTTT
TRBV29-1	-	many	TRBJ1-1	CSVAGYEAFF	TGCAGCGTTGCAGGGTATGAAGCTTTCTTT
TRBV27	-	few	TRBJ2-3	CASSFYSESTDTQYF	TGTGCCAGCAGTTTTTATAGCGAAAGCACAGATACGCAGTATTTT
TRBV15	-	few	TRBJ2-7	CATSPPSHEQYF	TGTGCCACCAGCCCCCCCTCCCACGAGCAGTACTTC
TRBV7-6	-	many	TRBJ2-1	CASSLGGSVNEQFF	TGTGCCAGCAGCTTAGGAGGTTCCGTCAATGAGCAGTTCTTC
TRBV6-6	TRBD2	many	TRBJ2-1	CASTGTSVFNEQFF	TGTGCCAGCACCGGGACTAGCGTATTCAATGAGCAGTTCTTC
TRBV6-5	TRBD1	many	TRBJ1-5	CASSYLDRAGQPQHF	TGTGCCAGCAGTTACCTTGACAGGGCGGGTCAGCCCCAGCATTTT
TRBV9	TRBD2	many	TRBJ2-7	CASSPGLADAYEQYF	TGTGCCAGCAGCCCCGGACTAGCTGATGCCTACGAGCAGTACTTC